The 4 T cell receptor beta chains listed next were all sequenced from one sample in a study of T cells in localized non-small cell lung cancer. Clones were read by immunoSEQ multiplex PCR, and TCRdb kept only the in-frame ones, dropping some. The sample consists of 40,000 to 55,000 clones, approximately 80% of them appearing once. This specimen consisted of peripheral blood mononuclear cells, obtained before any cancer treatment. The receptors shown here come from a man aged 35-69 years with stage III lung adenocarcinoma.

This chain joins TRBV11-2 and TRBJ1-2; D perhaps matches TRBD1 (6 bases). CDR3 length: 15 amino acids. CDR1 SGHAT and CDR2 FQNNGV come from the germline V gene. The V end lost 0 bases, the J end lost 7 bases, and 15 bases lay between the germline ends. The CDR3 sequence: CASSLDEVGAVGYTF. CDR3 DNA sequence: TGTGCCAGCAGCTTAGATGAAGTGGGGGCGGTTGGCTACACCTTC.

The J gene is TRBJ1-6, the V gene TRBV30; 10 nucleotides agree with TRBD1. V lost 1 base and J lost 8; bases outside the gene matches: 2. The CDR3 consists of 14 residues. CDR1 and CDR2 from the germline V gene are GTSNPN and SVGIG (reference sequence). CDR3 sequence: CAWSGDRGYSPLHF. The CDR3 nucleotides read TGTGCCTGGAGTGGGGACAGGGGTTATTCACCCCTCCACTTT.

The chain recombines TRBV6-1 with TRBJ2-7; 8 nucleotides match TRBD2. The junction had 6 bases not matched to a gene; V was cut back by 6 bases and J by 2 bases. In germline, CDR1 is MNHNS, CDR2 SASEGT. This CDR3 region has 14 residues. The CDR3 nucleotides read TGTGCCAGCAGGTTAGCGGGGAAGACCTACGAGCAGTACTTC. Protein product: CASRLAGKTYEQYF.

The V call is TRBV5-4, the J call TRBJ2-3; 12 bases line up with TRBD2. CDR3 length: 16 amino acids. Unmatched junction bases numbered 5, after V lost 3 bases and J lost 3 bases. Germline CDR1 reads SGHNT; CDR2 reads YYREEE (reference sequence). DNA of the CDR3: TGTGCCAGCAGCTCCCGTACTAGCGGGGGGACAGATACGCAGTATTTT. Amino acids: CASSSRTSGGTDTQYF.